What follows are 17 T cell receptor beta chains derived from one specimen sequenced in a study of T cell changes during pregnancy in multiple sclerosis. Repertoires were generated with immunoSEQ multiplex PCR, while TCRdb's copy carries only in-frame clones and drops some. This table has tens of thousands of clones, roughly 91% appearing once. The source material was peripheral blood, sampled in the third trimester of pregnancy. Receptors were obtained from a female donor in good health, enrolled as a control in a pregnancy study.

The J gene is TRBJ2-1, the V gene TRBV19; the D gene is possibly TRBD1 (5 bases). With 1 base removed from V and 6 bases from J, the gap between germline ends came to 10 bases. The V gene's germline CDR1 is LNHDA and CDR2 SQIVND (reference sequence). CDR3 length equals 14 residues. CDR3 protein: CASSIGQGGNEQFF. The CDR3 region has the DNA TGTGCCAGTAGTATAGGCCAGGGCGGCAATGAGCAGTTCTTC. The whole variable domain, filled in from reference TRBV19 and TRBJ2-1, reads DGGITQSPKYLFRKEGQNVTLSCEQNLNHDAMYWYRQDPGQGLRLIYYSQIVNDFQKGDIAEGYSVSREKKESFPLTVTSAQKNPTAFYLCASSIGQGGNEQFFGPGTRLTVL.

The chain couples TRBV11-2 to TRBJ2-5; TRBD2 matches at 9 bases. With V trimmed by 1 base and J by 5 bases, 11 bases remained unmatched. CDR3 length: 17 residues. Germline assignment: CDR1 SGHAT and CDR2 FQNNGV. CDR3 DNA sequence: TGTGCCAGCAGCTTAGGATCCATGACTAGCGGACGGGAGACCCAGTACTTC. Its translation: CASSLGSMTSGRETQYF. Combining the CDR3 with reference TRBV11-2 and TRBJ2-5 gives the whole variable domain EAGVAQSPRYKIIEKRQSVAFWCNPISGHATLYWYQQILGQGPKLLIQFQNNGVVDDSQLPKDRFSAERLKGVDSTLKIQPAKLEDSAVYLCASSLGSMTSGRETQYFGPGTRLLVL.

This chain joins TRBV7-2 and TRBJ1-1; D unclear. The CDR3 runs to 15 residues. Germline V gene lookup returns CDR1 SGHTA and CDR2 FQGNSA. The V end was cut by 7 bases, the J end by 2 bases, with 17 bases between. The CDR3 protein is CASTQATQLNTEAFF. CDR3 nucleotide sequence: TGTGCCAGCACCCAGGCTACACAGCTCAACACTGAAGCTTTCTTT.

The chain employs TRBV19 and TRBJ2-5, with D tentatively TRBD1 (6 bases). CDR1 and CDR2 from the germline V gene are LNHDA and SQIVND (reference sequence). With 3 bases removed from V and 0 bases from J, the gap between germline ends came to 17 bases. This CDR3 has 17 amino acids. The chain's CDR3 is CASSIIGSGVYQETQYF. For the CDR3, the DNA is TGTGCCAGTAGTATCATTGGGTCAGGGGTTTACCAAGAGACCCAGTACTTC. Combining the CDR3 with reference TRBV19 and TRBJ2-5 gives the whole variable domain DGGITQSPKYLFRKEGQNVTLSCEQNLNHDAMYWYRQDPGQGLRLIYYSQIVNDFQKGDIAEGYSVSREKKESFPLTVTSAQKNPTAFYLCASSIIGSGVYQETQYFGPGTRLLVL.

J is TRBJ1-4 and V is TRBV11-2; D is unresolved. The CDR3 covers 15 residues. Trimming pared 8 bases from V and 5 bases from J, leaving 18 bases between. CDR1 is SGHAT, CDR2 FQNNGV, per germline. DNA of the CDR3: TGTGCCAGCTCAATGTATCACGGTTACAATGAAAAACTGTTTTTT. This codes for CASSMYHGYNEKLFF. The full variable domain, rest sourced from reference TRBV11-2 and TRBJ1-4, is EAGVAQSPRYKIIEKRQSVAFWCNPISGHATLYWYQQILGQGPKLLIQFQNNGVVDDSQLPKDRFSAERLKGVDSTLKIQPAKLEDSAVYLCASSMYHGYNEKLFFGSGTQLSVL.

The chain recombines TRBV9 with TRBJ1-1; perhaps TRBD1 as D (6 bases). This CDR3 region has 14 residues. CDR1 SGDLS and CDR2 YYNGEE come from the germline V gene. V lost 4 bases, J lost 1 base, and 11 bases lay in between. CDR3 bases: TGTGCCAGCAGCCCGACGACAGGGAACACTGAAGCTTTCTTT. Protein sequence: CASSPTTGNTEAFF.

The chain links TRBV28 to TRBJ1-2; TRBD1 might be the D (5 bases). V lost 6 bases to trimming and J lost 7 bases, with 15 bases between them. CDR1 is MDHEN, CDR2 SYDVKM, per germline. This CDR3 region has 13 residues. CDR3 sequence: CASRPGLRGGYTF. CDR3 nucleotides: TGTGCCAGCAGACCCGGGCTAAGGGGTGGCTACACCTTC.

V is TRBV5-4 and J is TRBJ1-2, with D perhaps matching TRBD1 (6 bases). Germline CDR1 is SGHNT and CDR2 is YYREEE (reference sequence). This CDR3 contains 13 residues. Trimming removed 1 base at V and 8 bases at J, with 12 bases between. This CDR3 reads CASSLKRQEGYTF. CDR3 sequence (DNA): TGTGCCAGCAGCTTGAAGAGACAGGAGGGCTACACCTTC.

This chain uses TRBV5-1 with TRBJ2-5; 9 bases agree with TRBD1. Germline loops: CDR1 SGHRS, CDR2 YFSETQ. This CDR3 region has 16 residues. Germline trimming cut 3 bases from V and 5 bases from J; bases unmatched to any gene: 11. CDR3 in DNA: TGCGCCAGCAGCTCGGATCCCGGGACAGGGTGGGAGACCCAGTACTTC. Amino acids: CASSSDPGTGWETQYF.

This rearrangement joins TRBV5-6 to TRBJ2-3, with 9 bases identical to TRBD2. With V trimmed by 2 bases and J by 0 bases, 10 bases remained unmatched. The germline V gene has CDR1 SGHDT and CDR2 YYEEEE. This CDR3 is 18 amino acids long. CDR3 DNA: TGTGCCAGCAGCTTTGGCCCCAGACTAGCGGAGAGCACAGATACGCAGTATTTT. Protein: CASSFGPRLAESTDTQYF.

The genes are TRBV4-3 and TRBJ2-7; 8 bases align to TRBD2. Germline trimming cut 0 bases from V and 1 base from J; bases unmatched to any gene: 11. CDR1 LGHNA and CDR2 YSLEER come from the germline V gene. CDR3 length equals 18 residues. As DNA, the CDR3 is TGCGCCAGCAGCCAAGATAAGATCGGGACTAGTGTATCCTACGAGCAGTACTTC. This codes for CASSQDKIGTSVSYEQYF.

The rearrangement joins TRBV15 to TRBJ1-1; a possible D gene is TRBD1 (6 bases). Germline assignment: CDR1 LNHNV and CDR2 YYDKDF (reference sequence). CDR3 size: 16 residues. Trimming removed 0 bases at V and 6 bases at J, with 17 bases between. CDR3 residues: CATSREVDSLGPEAFF. CDR3 sequence (DNA): TGTGCCACCAGCAGAGAGGTGGACAGTCTCGGCCCTGAAGCTTTCTTT. Based on the CDR3 plus reference TRBV15 and TRBJ1-1, the full variable domain is DAMVIQNPRYQVTQFGKPVTLSCSQTLNHNVMYWYQQKSSQAPKLLFHYYDKDFNNEADTPDNFQSRRPNTSFCFLDIRSPGLGDTAMYLCATSREVDSLGPEAFFGQGTRLTVV.

The chain uses TRBV7-9 and TRBJ1-3; D gene unclear. The CDR3 is 16 residues long. Trimming stripped 2 bases from V and 0 bases from J, with 11 bases between. Germline values: CDR1 SEHNR, CDR2 FQNEAQ (reference sequence). The CDR3 is CASSLHLQSSGNTIYF. The CDR3 nucleotides read TGTGCCAGCAGCTTACACCTACAGAGCTCTGGAAACACCATATATTTT.

The chain has TRBV18 and TRBJ1-2; D is unresolved. The CDR3 consists of 14 residues. CDR1 is KGHSH, CDR2 LQKENI, per germline. Trimming removed 3 bases at V and 8 bases at J, with 16 bases between. The CDR3 bases are TGTGCCAGCTCACCCGGCGGGGATTATGGCGGCTACACCTTC. It yields the protein CASSPGGDYGGYTF. Complete variable domain (other parts from reference TRBV18 and TRBJ1-2): NAGVMQNPRHLVRRRGQEARLRCSPMKGHSHVYWYRQLPEEGLKFMVYLQKENIIDESGMPKERFSAEFPKEGPSILRIQQVVRGDSAAYFCASSPGGDYGGYTFGSGTRLTVV.

This rearrangement joins TRBV4-3 to TRBJ2-5, with D possibly matching TRBD2 (6 bases). The V gene lost 4 bases and the J gene lost 5 bases, with 17 bases spanning the gap. Germline loops: CDR1 LGHNA, CDR2 YSLEER. The CDR3 runs to 15 residues. CDR3 loop: CASSPGGAEGETQYF. The CDR3 DNA sequence: TGCGCCAGCAGCCCAGGAGGGGCTGAAGGCGAGACCCAGTACTTC.

This chain connects TRBV5-4 to TRBJ1-2, with D possibly TRBD1 on 5 matching bases. The V end lost 2 bases, the J end lost 7 bases, and 18 bases lay between the germline ends. The CDR3 extends over 15 amino acids. Germline CDR1 and CDR2: SGHNT and YYREEE (reference sequence). The CDR3 reads CASSFVGVGTGGYTF. CDR3 nucleotide sequence: TGTGCCAGCAGCTTTGTAGGTGTTGGGACTGGTGGCTACACCTTC.

V is TRBV30 and J is TRBJ2-1, with 10 bases matching TRBD2. Per germline, CDR1 GTSNPN and CDR2 SVGIG (reference sequence). This CDR3 is 15 amino acids long. The ends lost 0 bases at V and 8 bases at J; junction bases unmatched: 7. The CDR3 reads CAWSVGLAGVHEQFF. CDR3 bases: TGTGCCTGGAGTGTCGGGCTAGCGGGAGTTCATGAGCAGTTCTTC.